Detailed here is one T cell receptor beta chain. No antigen is known for it. For TCR beta, libraries came from iRepertoire HTBI primers and Arm-PCR of CDR3 regions. TCRdb independently ran MiXCR on the multiplex PCR reads; one entry per CDR3 protein. The sample includes around 400,000 distinct CDR3 sequences, 20% to 30% of them seen just once. The sample originates from a study of regulatory T cells in long-lasting Graves disease. Time point denoted: persistent/refractory GD, antithyroid drugs over 5 years with positive TRAb. PBMC-derived RNA was used for the TCR library. Germline CDR1 and CDR2: DFQATT and SNEGSKA (reference sequence). V lost 7 bases and J lost 7; bases outside the gene matches: 9. CDR3 length: 14 amino acids. General study points: Sample size, which was small, may have reduced accuracy. Patients with persistent disease showed a bias toward TRBV28, TRBJ1-2 and TRBJ2-5. Newly diagnosed Graves' patients had higher TCR diversity than persistent ones.

The rearrangement uses TRBV20-1 and TRBJ2-1; 11 nucleotides agree with TRBD2. This clonotype was sampled from a female donor with Graves disease. Source: peripheral blood mononuclear cells (PBMCs), taken when the disease was refractory, from a patient treated with antithyroid drugs. The CDR3 sequence is CSVRGTSGSNEQFF. Written as DNA, the CDR3 is TGCAGTGTTAGGGGTACTAGCGGGAGTAATGAGCAGTTCTTC.